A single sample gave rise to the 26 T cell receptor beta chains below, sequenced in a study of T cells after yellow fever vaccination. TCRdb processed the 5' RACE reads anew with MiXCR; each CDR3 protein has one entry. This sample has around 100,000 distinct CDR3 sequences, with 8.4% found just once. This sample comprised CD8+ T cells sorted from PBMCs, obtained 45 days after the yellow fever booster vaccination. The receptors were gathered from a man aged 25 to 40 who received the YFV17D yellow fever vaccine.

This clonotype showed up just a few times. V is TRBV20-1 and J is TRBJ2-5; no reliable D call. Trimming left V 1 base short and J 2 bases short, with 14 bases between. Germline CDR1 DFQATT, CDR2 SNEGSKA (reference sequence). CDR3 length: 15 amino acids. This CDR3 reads CSARGQANLQETQYF. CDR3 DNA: TGCAGTGCTAGAGGCCAGGCAAACCTTCAAGAGACCCAGTACTTC.

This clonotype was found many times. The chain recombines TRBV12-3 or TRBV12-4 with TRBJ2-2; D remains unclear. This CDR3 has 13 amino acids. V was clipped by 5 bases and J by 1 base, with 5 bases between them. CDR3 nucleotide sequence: TGTGCCAGCAGTGACGGGAACACCGGGGAGCTGTTTTTT. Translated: CASSDGNTGELFF.

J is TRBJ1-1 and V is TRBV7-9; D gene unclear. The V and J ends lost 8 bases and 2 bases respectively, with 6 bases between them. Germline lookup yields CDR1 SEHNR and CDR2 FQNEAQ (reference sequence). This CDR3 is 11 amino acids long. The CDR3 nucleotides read TGTGCCAGCTGGGCTAACACTGAAGCTTTCTTT. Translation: CASWANTEAFF.

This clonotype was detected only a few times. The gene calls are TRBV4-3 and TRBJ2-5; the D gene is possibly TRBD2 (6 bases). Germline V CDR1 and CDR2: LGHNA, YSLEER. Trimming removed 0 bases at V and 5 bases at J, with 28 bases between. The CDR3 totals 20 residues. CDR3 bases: TGCGCCAGCAGCCAAGAGAGGCCGCCGTGGAAGTTCAAACGGGGGGAGACCCAGTACTTC. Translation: CASSQERPPWKFKRGETQYF.

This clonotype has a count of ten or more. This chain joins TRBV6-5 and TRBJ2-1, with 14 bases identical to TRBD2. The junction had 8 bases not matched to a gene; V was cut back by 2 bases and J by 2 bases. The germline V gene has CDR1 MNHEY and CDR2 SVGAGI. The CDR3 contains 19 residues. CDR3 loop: CASSYGGTSGSGAYNEQFF. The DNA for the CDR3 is TGTGCCAGCAGTTACGGGGGGACTAGCGGGAGCGGGGCCTACAATGAGCAGTTCTTC.

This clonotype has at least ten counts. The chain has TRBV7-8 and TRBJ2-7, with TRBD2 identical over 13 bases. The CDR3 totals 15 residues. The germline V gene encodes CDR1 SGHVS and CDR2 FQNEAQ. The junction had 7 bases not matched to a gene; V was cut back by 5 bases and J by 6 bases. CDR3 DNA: TGTGCCAGCAGCCCCGGACTAGCGGGAGCTGGCGAGCAGTACTTC. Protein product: CASSPGLAGAGEQYF.

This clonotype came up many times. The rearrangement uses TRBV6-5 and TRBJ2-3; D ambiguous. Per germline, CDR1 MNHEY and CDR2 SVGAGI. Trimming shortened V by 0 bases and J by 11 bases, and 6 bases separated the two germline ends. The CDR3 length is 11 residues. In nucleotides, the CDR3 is TGTGCCAGCAGTTACTCGACCCAGCAGTATTTT. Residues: CASSYSTQQYF.

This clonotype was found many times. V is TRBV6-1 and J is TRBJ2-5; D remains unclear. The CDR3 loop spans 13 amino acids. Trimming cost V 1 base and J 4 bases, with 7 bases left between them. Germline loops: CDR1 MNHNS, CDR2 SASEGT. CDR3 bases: TGTGCCAGCAGTGAAGAAATCCCAGAGACCCAGTACTTC. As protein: CASSEEIPETQYF.

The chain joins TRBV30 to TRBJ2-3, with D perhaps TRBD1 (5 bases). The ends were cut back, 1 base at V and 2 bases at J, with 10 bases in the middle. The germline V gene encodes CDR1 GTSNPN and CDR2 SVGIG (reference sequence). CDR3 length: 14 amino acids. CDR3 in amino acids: CAWSEAGSTDTQYF. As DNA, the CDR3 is TGTGCCTGGAGTGAGGCAGGGTCCACAGATACGCAGTATTTT.

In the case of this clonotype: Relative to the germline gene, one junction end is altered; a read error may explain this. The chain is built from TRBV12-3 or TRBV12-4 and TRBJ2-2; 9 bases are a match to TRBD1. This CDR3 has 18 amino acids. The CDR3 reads CARSLGFWTGANTGELFF. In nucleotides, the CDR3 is TGTGCCCGCAGTTTAGGGTTCTGGACAGGGGCGAACACCGGGGAGCTGTTTTTT.

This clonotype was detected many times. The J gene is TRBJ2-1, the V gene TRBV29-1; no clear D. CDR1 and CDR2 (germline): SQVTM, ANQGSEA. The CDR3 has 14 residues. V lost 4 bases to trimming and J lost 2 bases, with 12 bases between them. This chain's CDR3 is CSVVLASTYNEQFF. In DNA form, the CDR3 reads TGCAGCGTTGTCTTAGCCTCTACCTACAATGAGCAGTTCTTC.

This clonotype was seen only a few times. CDR3 nucleotide sequence: TGTGCCAGCAGCCAAAACGGGGGCTCACTGGAAGAGACCCAGTACTTC. Protein sequence: CASSQNGGSLEETQYF. This chain uses TRBV14 with TRBJ2-5, with D perhaps given as TRBD1 or TRBD2 (6 bases each). This CDR3 has 16 residues. The V gene lost 2 bases and the J gene lost 3 bases, with 16 bases spanning the gap. Germline V CDR1 and CDR2: SGHDN, FVKESK.

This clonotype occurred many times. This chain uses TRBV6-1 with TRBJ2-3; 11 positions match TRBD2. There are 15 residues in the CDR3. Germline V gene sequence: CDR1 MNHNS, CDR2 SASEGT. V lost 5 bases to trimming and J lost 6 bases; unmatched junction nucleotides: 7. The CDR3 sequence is CASSPLAGGGDTQYF. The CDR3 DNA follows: TGTGCCAGCAGTCCGCTAGCGGGAGGAGGTGATACGCAGTATTTT.

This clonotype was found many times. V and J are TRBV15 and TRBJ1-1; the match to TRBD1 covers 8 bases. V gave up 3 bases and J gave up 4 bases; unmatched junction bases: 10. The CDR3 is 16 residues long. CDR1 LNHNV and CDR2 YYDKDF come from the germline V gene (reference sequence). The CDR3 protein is CATSRDRTGRSTEAFF. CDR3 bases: TGTGCCACCAGCAGGGACCGGACAGGGAGGTCCACTGAAGCTTTCTTT.

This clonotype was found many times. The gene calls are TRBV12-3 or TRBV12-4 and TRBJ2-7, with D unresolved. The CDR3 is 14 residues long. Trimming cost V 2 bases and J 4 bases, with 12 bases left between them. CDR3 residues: CASSLQSSGYEQYF. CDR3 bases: TGTGCCAGCAGTTTACAGTCCTCTGGGTACGAGCAGTACTTC.

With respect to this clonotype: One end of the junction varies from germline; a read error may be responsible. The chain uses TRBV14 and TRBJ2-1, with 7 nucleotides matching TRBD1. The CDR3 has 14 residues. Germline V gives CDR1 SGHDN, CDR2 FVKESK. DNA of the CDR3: TGTGCCAACAGCCCCAGGGGGTACTACAATGAGCAGTTCTTC. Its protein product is CANSPRGYYNEQFF.

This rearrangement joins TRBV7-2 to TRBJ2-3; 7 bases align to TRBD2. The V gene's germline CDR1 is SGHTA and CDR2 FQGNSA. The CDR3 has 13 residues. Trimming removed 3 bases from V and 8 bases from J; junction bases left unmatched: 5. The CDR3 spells CASSLTSPSTQYF. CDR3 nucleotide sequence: TGTGCCAGCAGCTTGACTAGCCCAAGTACGCAGTATTTT.

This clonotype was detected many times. DNA for the CDR3: TGCAGCGTTGAAGGAGAGAACGGCTATGAGCAGTTCTTC. It encodes CSVEGENGYEQFF. The rearrangement joins TRBV29-1 to TRBJ2-1, with D unclear. V lost 1 base, J lost 8 bases, and 12 bases lay in between. CDR1 is SQVTM and CDR2 is ANQGSEA in the germline V gene. The CDR3 extends over 13 amino acids.

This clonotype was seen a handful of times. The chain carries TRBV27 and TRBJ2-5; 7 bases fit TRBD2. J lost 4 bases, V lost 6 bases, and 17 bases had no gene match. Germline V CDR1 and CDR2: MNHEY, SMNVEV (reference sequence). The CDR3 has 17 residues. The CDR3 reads CASSRYSRTGGGETQYF. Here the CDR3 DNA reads TGTGCCAGCAGCCGATACTCGCGGACGGGGGGAGGAGAGACCCAGTACTTC.

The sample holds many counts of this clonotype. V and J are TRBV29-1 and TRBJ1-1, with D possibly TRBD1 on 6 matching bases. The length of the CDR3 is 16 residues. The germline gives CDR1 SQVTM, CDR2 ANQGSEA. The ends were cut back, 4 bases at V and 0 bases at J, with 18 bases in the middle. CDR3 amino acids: CSVVGADGAVNTEAFF. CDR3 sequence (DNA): TGCAGCGTTGTGGGGGCGGATGGGGCCGTGAACACTGAAGCTTTCTTT.

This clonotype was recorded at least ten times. CDR3 amino acids: CASSENREAFF. CDR3 nucleotides: TGCGCCAGCAGTGAGAACCGTGAAGCTTTCTTT. The J gene is TRBJ1-1, the V gene TRBV10-2; D unclear. The CDR3 is 11 residues long. The germline V gene has CDR1 WSHSY and CDR2 SAAADI. V was clipped by 2 bases and J by 7 bases, with 5 bases between them.

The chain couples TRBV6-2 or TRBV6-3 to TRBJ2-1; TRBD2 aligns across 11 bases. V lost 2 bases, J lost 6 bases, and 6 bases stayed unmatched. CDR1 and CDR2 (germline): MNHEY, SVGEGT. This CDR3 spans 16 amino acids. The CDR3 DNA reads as TGTGCCAGCAGTTACCCTAGCGGGAGGAAGGGCAATGAGCAGTTCTTC. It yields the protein CASSYPSGRKGNEQFF.

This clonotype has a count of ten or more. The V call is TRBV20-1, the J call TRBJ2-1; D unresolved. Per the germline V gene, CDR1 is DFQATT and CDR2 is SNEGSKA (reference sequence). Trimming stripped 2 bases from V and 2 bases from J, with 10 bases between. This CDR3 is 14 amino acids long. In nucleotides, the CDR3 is TGCAGTGCTAGAACGGCGGCCGCCTACAATGAGCAGTTCTTC. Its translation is CSARTAAAYNEQFF.

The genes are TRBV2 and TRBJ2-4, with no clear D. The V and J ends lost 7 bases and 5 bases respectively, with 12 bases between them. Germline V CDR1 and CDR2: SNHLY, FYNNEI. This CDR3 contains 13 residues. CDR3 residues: CASIWNRENIQYF. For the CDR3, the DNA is TGTGCCAGCATTTGGAACAGAGAAAACATTCAGTACTTC.

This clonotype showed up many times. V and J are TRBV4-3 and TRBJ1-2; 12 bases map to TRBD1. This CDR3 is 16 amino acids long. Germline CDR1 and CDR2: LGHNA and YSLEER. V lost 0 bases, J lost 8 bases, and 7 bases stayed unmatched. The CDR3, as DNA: TGCGCCAGCAGCCAAGACCGGGGACAGGGGGCTCGCGGCTACACCTTC. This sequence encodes CASSQDRGQGARGYTF.

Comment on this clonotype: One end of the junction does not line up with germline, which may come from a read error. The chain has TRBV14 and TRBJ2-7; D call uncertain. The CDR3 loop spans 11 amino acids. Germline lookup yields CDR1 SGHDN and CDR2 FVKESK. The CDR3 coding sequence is TGTTCCAGCAGCCAAGGTTACGAGCAGTACTTC. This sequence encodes CSSSQGYEQYF.